This TCR beta chain was observed in a study of T cells after yellow fever vaccination. Study details: The fractions with low cell numbers were processed using SMART-Seq v4 Ultra Low Input.

Only a few counts were recorded for this clonotype. The antigen remains unidentified. Study results and limitations: Though it reached lower strength, the secondary response hit its peak faster, day 5 versus 15.

TCRdb recomputed calls from the 5' RACE reads with MiXCR, one row per CDR3 protein. Of some 390,000 distinct CDR3 sequences listed, about 6% were seen once; the top ten hold 15%. CDR3 length: 13 amino acids. Trimming stripped 5 bases from V and 2 bases from J, with 7 bases between. The receptor was derived from a man aged 30-40 years who received the YFV17D yellow fever vaccine. The rearrangement links TRBV12-3 or TRBV12-4 to TRBJ1-5; D gene ambiguous. The sample here was PBMCs, taken 5 days after the yellow fever booster vaccination. This CDR3 is CASSRGGNQPQHF. CDR3 in DNA: TGTGCCAGCAGTCGTGGAGGCAATCAGCCCCAGCATTTT.